This T cell receptor beta chain appears in the sequencing data of a study of blood T cell repertoires in COVID-19. Study overall: T cells, B-cell-depleted T cells, or PBMCs provided the cDNA or gDNA that served as material.

There are 15 residues in the CDR3. CDR1 and CDR2 (germline): SNHLY, FYNNEI. Deletions cut 6 bases from V and 4 bases from J, with 15 bases between. As handled by the study authors: Nucleated cell counts were estimated from reference gene primer amplification. Sequenced by immunoSEQ multiplex PCR; TCRdb stores in-frame clones only, minus some. That table is the source of V, J and clone size, and D and trimming were worked out from the DNA. The sample gives about 170,000 clones, approximately 83% of which show up once; over 2.5% is in the top ten. The receptor comes from a human donor with acute or convalescent COVID-19. The donor label of this sample is uncertain. The chain joins TRBV2 to TRBJ2-2, with D possibly TRBD1 on 6 matching bases. The sample comprised peripheral blood. The CDR3 DNA reads TGTGCCAGCAGGGCCACAGGGATCGGCACCGGGGAGCTGTTTTTT. Translating gives CASRATGIGTGELFF.